A single sample gave rise to the 6 T cell receptor beta chains below, sequenced in a study of radiotherapy plus CTLA-4 blockade in lung cancer. Generated by immunoSEQ multiplex PCR, the TCRdb table keeps only in-frame clones and is missing some. The table lists 45,000 to 60,000 clones, 80% to 85% of them singletons. The sample here was peripheral blood, taken from a patient treated with radiotherapy plus ipilimumab. The receptors derive from a human donor with non-small cell lung cancer who had stable disease on radiotherapy plus ipilimumab.

The chain has TRBV5-1 and TRBJ2-5; TRBD2 aligns across 7 bases. The tail of the sequence fits TRBJ2-7 better, so the J call may be wrong. The CDR3 consists of 15 residues. The germline V gene encodes CDR1 SGHRS and CDR2 YFSETQ. The CDR3 here is CASSLEAGRGLEQYF. As DNA, the CDR3 is TGCGCCAGCAGCTTGGAGGCGGGGAGGGGCCTCGAGCAGTACTTC.

The V call is TRBV9, the J call TRBJ2-2, with TRBD2 identical over 8 bases. The CDR3 has 19 amino acids. V gave up 2 bases and J gave up 5 bases; unmatched junction bases: 17. Germline values: CDR1 SGDLS, CDR2 YYNGEE. The CDR3 nucleotides are TGTGCCAGCAGCGTTGGGGTCCGAGCGGGAGTCGGTTTAACCGGGGAGCTGTTTTTT. It encodes CASSVGVRAGVGLTGELFF.

J is TRBJ2-7 and V is TRBV5-4; weak D call: TRBD2 (6 bases). Germline V lookup: CDR1 SGHNT, CDR2 YYREEE (reference sequence). Trimming left V 4 bases short and J 7 bases short, with 18 bases between. CDR3 size: 14 residues. The CDR3 DNA reads as TGTGCCAGCAGCCGAGACGGGAGTGCCGAGGAGCAGTACTTC. This codes for CASSRDGSAEEQYF.

This rearrangement joins TRBV4-3 to TRBJ1-5, with 10 bases lining up with TRBD1. J was trimmed by 4 bases and V by 3 bases; bases with no gene match: 6. This CDR3 region has 16 residues. The germline V gene encodes CDR1 LGHNA and CDR2 YSLEER. Here the CDR3 DNA reads TGCGCCAGCAGCCAGGGGGGACAGGGGAAAAATCAGCCCCAGCATTTT. Its protein is CASSQGGQGKNQPQHF.

This clone was observed a handful of times. The V and J genes are TRBV28 and TRBJ1-1; D remains ambiguous. V was trimmed by 2 bases and J by 1 base, leaving 5 bases between them. Looked up from germline, CDR1 is MDHEN and CDR2 is SYDVKM. This CDR3 spans 13 amino acids. Here the CDR3 reads CASSLIQNTEAFF. The CDR3 DNA reads TGTGCCAGCAGTTTAATCCAGAACACTGAAGCTTTCTTT.

The chain employs TRBV5-1 and TRBJ2-3; a weak D match, TRBD1 (5 bases). Germline assignment: CDR1 SGHRS and CDR2 YFSETQ. The CDR3 length is 14 residues. V dropped 0 bases and J dropped 3 bases, with 8 bases sitting between them. The CDR3 is CASSLVAGTDTQYF. In nucleotides, the CDR3 is TGCGCCAGCAGCTTGGTTGCAGGGACAGATACGCAGTATTTT.